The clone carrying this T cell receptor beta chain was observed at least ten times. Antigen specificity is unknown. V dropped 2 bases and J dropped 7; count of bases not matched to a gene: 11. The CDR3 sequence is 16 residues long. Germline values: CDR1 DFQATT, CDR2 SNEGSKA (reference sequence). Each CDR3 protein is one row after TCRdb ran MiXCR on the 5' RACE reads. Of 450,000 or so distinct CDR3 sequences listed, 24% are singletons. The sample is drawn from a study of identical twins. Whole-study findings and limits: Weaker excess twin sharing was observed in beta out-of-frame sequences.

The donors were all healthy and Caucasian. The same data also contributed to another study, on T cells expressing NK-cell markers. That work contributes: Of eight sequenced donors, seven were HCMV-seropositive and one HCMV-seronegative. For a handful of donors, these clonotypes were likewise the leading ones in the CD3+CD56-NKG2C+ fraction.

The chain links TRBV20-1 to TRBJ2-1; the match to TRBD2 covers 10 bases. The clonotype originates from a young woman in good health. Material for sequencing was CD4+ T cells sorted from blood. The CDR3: CSARPPTSGKGNEQFF. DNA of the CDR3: TGCAGTGCTAGACCACCAACTAGCGGGAAAGGTAATGAGCAGTTCTTC.